Each of the 12 T cell receptor beta chains below was sequenced from the same sample in a study of blood T cell repertoires in COVID-19. Clones were sequenced by immunoSEQ multiplex PCR, and TCRdb holds only the in-frame ones, with some missing. Of roughly 92,000 clones listed, around 87% are singletons. Specimen: peripheral blood. The receptors originated from a woman at least 80 years old with acute or convalescent COVID-19.

The chain joins TRBV6-5 to TRBJ1-4; the D gene is possibly TRBD1 (6 bases). The V end lost 7 bases, the J end lost 8 bases, and 20 bases lay between the germline ends. CDR3 size: 15 residues. Germline lookup yields CDR1 MNHEY and CDR2 SVGAGI. The chain's CDR3 is CASKPAGGRGEKLFF. In nucleotides, the CDR3 is TGTGCCAGCAAACCCGCCGGGGGGCGCGGGGAAAAACTGTTTTTT.

This sequence joins TRBV5-4 and TRBJ2-7, with 10 bases aligning to TRBD1. The germline CDR1 and CDR2 sequences are SGHNT and YYREEE (reference sequence). The V and J ends lost 4 bases and 4 bases, in that order; junction bases with no gene match: 11. The CDR3 spans 16 residues. The CDR3 spells CASSAGGPGQGYEQYF. The CDR3 DNA is TGTGCCAGCAGCGCCGGGGGGCCGGGACAGGGGTACGAGCAGTACTTC.

V usage is TRBV2 and J usage is TRBJ2-3, with a possible D match to TRBD1 (5 bases). V lost 6 bases to trimming and J lost 7 bases, with 14 bases between them. The CDR3 is 13 residues long. Germline V gene data show CDR1 as SNHLY and CDR2 as FYNNEI. The CDR3 protein is CASRGSPGNTQYF. The CDR3 DNA follows: TGTGCCAGCAGGGGAAGCCCAGGGAATACGCAGTATTTT. The entire variable domain, with the rest obtained from reference TRBV2 and TRBJ2-3, is as follows: EPEVTQTPSHQVTQMGQEVILRCVPISNHLYFYWYRQILGQKVEFLVSFYNNEISEKSEIFDDQFSVERPDGSNFTLKIRSTKLEDSAMYFCASRGSPGNTQYFGPGTRLTVL.

This rearrangement joins TRBV4-3 to TRBJ1-1, with 8 bases identical to TRBD1. V lost 4 bases, J lost 2 bases, and 6 bases stayed unmatched. Germline CDR1 reads LGHNA; CDR2 reads YSLEER. The CDR3 sequence is 15 residues long. The CDR3 bases are TGCGCCAGCAGCCGTCAGGGGGCGACTAACACTGAAGCTTTCTTT. Translation gives CASSRQGATNTEAFF.

The chain has TRBV7-2 and TRBJ2-1, with 8 nucleotides matching TRBD1. CDR1 SGHTA and CDR2 FQGNSA come from the germline V gene. The V gene end was trimmed by 2 bases and the J gene end by 5 bases; junction bases not matched to a gene: 5. The CDR3 runs 15 residues. The CDR3 DNA reads as TGTGCCAGCAGCTTACGTCAGGGGGCAGACAATGAGCAGTTCTTC. Protein product: CASSLRQGADNEQFF. The variable domain in full, with the rest retrieved from reference TRBV7-2 and TRBJ2-1, is GAGVSQSPSNKVTEKGKDVELRCDPISGHTALYWYRQSLGQGLEFLIYFQGNSAPDKSGLPSDRFSAERTGGSVSTLTIQRTQQEDSAVYLCASSLRQGADNEQFFGPGTRLTVL.

This clone was detected only once. The chain uses TRBV25-1 and TRBJ2-3; 9 nucleotides line up with TRBD2. CDR3 size: 15 residues. Per the germline V gene, CDR1 is MGHDK and CDR2 is SYGVNS. The ends lost 3 bases at V and 3 bases at J; junction bases unmatched: 4. Here the CDR3 DNA reads TGTGCCAGCAGTGAGCCTAGCGGGAATACAGATACGCAGTATTTT. Amino acids: CASSEPSGNTDTQYF.

The chain has TRBV4-1 and TRBJ2-1; possible D gene TRBD1, 6 bases. The CDR3 has 16 residues. V dropped 0 bases and J dropped 5 bases, with 14 bases sitting between them. Germline V CDR1 and CDR2: MGHRA, YSYEKL. The CDR3 nucleotides are TGCGCCAGCAGCCAAGATTGGGACAAACTTAACAATGAGCAGTTCTTC. Translation gives CASSQDWDKLNNEQFF.

The V call is TRBV2, the J call TRBJ2-3; a weak D match, TRBD1 (5 bases). Germline V gene data show CDR1 as SNHLY and CDR2 as FYNNEI. V lost 4 bases and J lost 0, with 8 bases in between. CDR3 size: 14 residues. The CDR3 protein is CASSVQGSTDTQYF. For the CDR3, the DNA is TGTGCCAGCAGTGTCCAGGGCAGCACAGATACGCAGTATTTT.

The chain is built from TRBV19 and TRBJ2-2; TRBD1 matches 11 bases. Germline V CDR1 and CDR2: LNHDA, SQIVND (reference sequence). V shed 8 bases and J 7 bases; nucleotides not matched to a gene: 6. This CDR3 has 14 amino acids. CDR3 region: CASRRDRGVGELFF. Here the CDR3 DNA reads TGTGCCAGTCGTCGGGACAGGGGGGTCGGGGAGCTGTTTTTT. The whole variable domain, filled in from reference TRBV19 and TRBJ2-2, reads DGGITQSPKYLFRKEGQNVTLSCEQNLNHDAMYWYRQDPGQGLRLIYYSQIVNDFQKGDIAEGYSVSREKKESFPLTVTSAQKNPTAFYLCASRRDRGVGELFFGEGSRLTVL.

This clone was counted a single time. The chain is built from TRBV30 and TRBJ1-2; 9 bases map to TRBD1. This CDR3 spans 15 amino acids. Germline V lookup: CDR1 GTSNPN, CDR2 SVGIG (reference sequence). V lost 0 bases and J lost 2; bases outside the gene matches: 4. Here the CDR3 reads CAWSVLGTGNYGYTF. In DNA form, the CDR3 reads TGTGCCTGGAGTGTACTCGGGACAGGGAACTATGGCTACACCTTC.

V usage is TRBV6-5 and J usage is TRBJ1-1; 7 bases align to TRBD1. Looked up from germline, CDR1 is MNHEY and CDR2 is SVGAGI. The CDR3 consists of 13 residues. J gave up 3 bases and V 5 bases, and 3 bases lay outside the gene matches. As DNA, the CDR3 is TGTGCCAGCAGTCGACAGGGAGACACTGAAGCTTTCTTT. Residues: CASSRQGDTEAFF.

The chain is built from TRBV25-1 and TRBJ1-6; TRBD1 agrees at 9 bases. The ends lost 2 bases at V and 8 bases at J; junction bases unmatched: 1. Germline CDR1 and CDR2: MGHDK and SYGVNS. The CDR3 is 14 amino acids. The CDR3 reads CASSETGGYSPLHF. The DNA for the CDR3 is TGTGCCAGCAGTGAAACAGGGGGCTATTCACCCCTCCACTTT.